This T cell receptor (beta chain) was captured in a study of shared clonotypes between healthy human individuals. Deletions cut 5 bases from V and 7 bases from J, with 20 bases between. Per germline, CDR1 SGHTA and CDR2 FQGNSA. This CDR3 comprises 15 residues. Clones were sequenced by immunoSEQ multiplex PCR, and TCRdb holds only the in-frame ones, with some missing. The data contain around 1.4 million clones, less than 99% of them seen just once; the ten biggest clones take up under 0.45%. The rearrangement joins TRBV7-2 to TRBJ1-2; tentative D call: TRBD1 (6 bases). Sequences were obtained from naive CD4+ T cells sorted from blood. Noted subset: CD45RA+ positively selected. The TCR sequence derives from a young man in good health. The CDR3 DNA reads TGTGCCAGCAGCATCTACAGGGTCCGGTCGGGTGGCTACACCTTC. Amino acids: CASSIYRVRSGGYTF. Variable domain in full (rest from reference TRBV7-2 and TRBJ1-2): GAGVSQSPSNKVTEKGKDVELRCDPISGHTALYWYRQSLGQGLEFLIYFQGNSAPDKSGLPSDRFSAERTGGSVSTLTIQRTQQEDSAVYLCASSIYRVRSGGYTFGSGTRLTVV.